This TCR beta chain was identified in a study of blood T cell repertoires in COVID-19 (TCRdb year 2020). About the investigation overall: Samples covering the acute and convalescent phases of COVID-19 were provided by collaborators in the United States, Italy and Spain. The repertoires were released in a freely available public database intended as a resource for research on the immune response to SARS-CoV-2. Samples were obtained from the ongoing ImmuneRACE study (first 160 participants) and from over a thousand subjects provided by 6 global collaborators. The dataset comprised deeply sampled blood TCRbeta repertoires from subjects exposed to, actively infected with, or recovered from COVID-19. Nearly every sample came with metadata listing a de-identified subject ID, COVID-19 status, age in years and sex. The prospective study material was composed of cDNA or gDNA derived from T cells, B-cell-depleted T cells, or PBMCs. Where available, HLA class I and class II types were taken from metadata supplied by the sample provider and were not determined by assay-based typing. The study at large found these results: The amount of clinical and demographic metadata varied by source and participant and was provided uncurated.

Whole blood was collected in K2EDTA tubes by collaborating institutions according to the institutions' own protocols. For TCRbeta analysis, collaborator samples were shipped as frozen whole blood, as isolated PBMCs, or as DNA extracted from either sample type. On this clone itself: Its antigen remains unidentified. Base qualities are not provided; no much larger clone lies one nucleotide away.

The immunoSEQ Assay, a bias-controlled multiplex PCR, was used to amplify TCRbeta CDR3 regions from genomic DNA. As for how the authors treated the data: The number of nucleated cells in each sample was estimated from the amplification of reference gene primers within the assay. To quantify the absolute abundance of each unique TCRbeta CDR3 rearrangement, sequence reads were collapsed and filtered. For each sample, productive Simpson clonality was calculated by taking the square root of Simpson's diversity index across productive rearrangements. This is the immuneACCESS table as TCRdb keeps it, with only in-frame sequences that have V and J called. A part of the clones is gone; compared with another copy, unresolved V genes explain less than half, and the rest is unexplained. For V, J and clone size, that table is used; D and trimming come from the DNA. This sample comprises 200,000 to 250,000 clones, approximately 82% of them detected only once. The ten largest make up around 13% of the sample.

V lost 1 base and J lost 4 bases; the stretch between them is 13 bases long. Per the germline V gene, MGHRA is the CDR1 and YSYEKL is the CDR2. From its cysteine to its phenylalanine, the CDR3 spans 15 amino acids. The kept DNA is CDR3 alone, 45 bases in frame from the first base. The receptor comes from a human donor in a cohort sampled during active COVID-19. This chain joins TRBV4-1 to TRBJ2-5; a tentative D call is TRBD2 (6 bases match). Material for sequencing was peripheral blood. The nucleotide sequence reads TGCGCCAGCAGCCAAGTGGGGTTCGGGAGAGAGACCCAGTACTTC. It codes for CASSQVGFGRETQYF.